One sample yielded the 30 T cell receptor beta chains listed below, sequenced in a study of cytomegalovirus exposure and HLA in healthy donors. PCR primers comprised 60 Vbeta and 13 Jbeta primers. Assay used: immunoSEQ multiplex PCR; TCRdb lists only in-frame clones, some missing. The sample has about 120,000 clones; over 6.5% are singletons. Sequenced sample: PBMCs. All receptors come from a woman aged 40 to 49 in good health and CMV-seropositive.

The gene calls are TRBV28 and TRBJ2-5, with 12 bases aligning to TRBD2. Germline trimming cut 5 bases from V and 3 bases from J; bases unmatched to any gene: 7. Germline lookup yields CDR1 MDHEN and CDR2 SYDVKM. The CDR3 sequence is 16 residues long. CDR3 residues: CASSTRTSGGKETQYF. The DNA for the CDR3 is TGTGCCAGCAGTACACGTACTAGCGGGGGGAAAGAGACCCAGTACTTC.

There are a few counts of this clone. The J gene is TRBJ2-3, the V gene TRBV30; possibly TRBD1 for D (6 bases). Deletions cut 3 bases from V and 1 base from J, with 11 bases between. CDR3 length equals 14 residues. Germline values: CDR1 GTSNPN, CDR2 SVGIG (reference sequence). The CDR3 sequence is CAWSLGAGTDTQYF. CDR3 nucleotide sequence: TGTGCCTGGAGCCTGGGGGCTGGCACAGATACGCAGTATTTT.

The sample holds a few counts of this clone. This chain uses TRBV7-7 with TRBJ2-7; TRBD1 might be the D (6 bases). The CDR3 covers 14 residues. Germline V CDR1 and CDR2: SSHAT, FNYEAQ (reference sequence). V was trimmed by 5 bases and J by 0 bases, leaving 11 bases between them. The CDR3 bases are TGTGCCAGCAGCCCGACAGGTCGCTCCTACGAGCAGTACTTC. Residues: CASSPTGRSYEQYF.

The chain carries TRBV6-1 and TRBJ2-1; tentatively, D is TRBD2 (5 bases). CDR3 length: 13 amino acids. Between the trimmed V and J ends, which lost 5 bases and 2 bases, there was a span of 7 bases. The V gene's germline CDR1 is MNHNS and CDR2 SASEGT. The CDR3 DNA is TGTGCCAGCAGTAGGACTGCCTACAATGAGCAGTTCTTC. Translating it yields CASSRTAYNEQFF.

This clone appeared a few times. The chain is built from TRBV5-1 and TRBJ1-6; D is unclear. The CDR3 contains 15 residues. From germline, CDR1 is SGHRS and CDR2 YFSETQ. The germline V and J ends were trimmed by 4 bases and 8 bases, with 16 bases remaining between them. The CDR3 sequence: CASSPNGYRDSPLHF. For the CDR3, the DNA is TGCGCCAGCAGCCCTAATGGTTACCGGGATTCACCCCTCCACTTT.

This chain joins TRBV6-1 and TRBJ2-7; a possible D gene is TRBD1 (5 bases). Looked up from germline, CDR1 is MNHNS and CDR2 is SASEGT. This CDR3 has 15 amino acids. V lost 7 bases and J 3 bases, leaving 19 bases between the germline ends. CDR3 sequence reads: CASTGPSVGVYEQYF. The DNA for the CDR3 is TGTGCCAGCACAGGGCCCAGCGTTGGGGTCTACGAGCAGTACTTC.

This clone was seen more than once but under ten times. The chain links TRBV7-9 to TRBJ1-4, with D unclear. Trimming removed 7 bases at V and 0 bases at J, with 9 bases between. Germline assignment: CDR1 SEHNR and CDR2 FQNEAQ (reference sequence). The length of the CDR3 is 14 residues. The CDR3 loop is CASTPRATNEKLFF. DNA for the CDR3: TGTGCCAGCACCCCGAGAGCAACTAATGAAAAACTGTTTTTT.

This clone has a handful of counts. This chain connects TRBV11-3 to TRBJ2-7, with D tentatively TRBD2 (6 bases). V was pared by 3 bases and J by 0 bases, with 12 bases between. In germline, CDR1 is SGHNT, CDR2 YENEEA. This CDR3 comprises 15 residues. CDR3 in amino acids: CASSFRGGASYEQYF. The CDR3 coding sequence is TGTGCCAGCAGCTTTCGAGGCGGGGCCTCCTACGAGCAGTACTTC.

This clone was seen a few times. The chain employs TRBV21-1 and TRBJ1-3; the table calls TRBD1, which could not be checked here. TRBV21-1 is classified as a pseudogene. The CDR3 runs to 15 residues. For the CDR3, the DNA is TGTGCCAGCAGCAAGGTGACAGACTCTGGAAACACCATATATTTT. Its translation is CASSKVTDSGNTIYF.

The table lists this clone with a few counts. The V gene is TRBV5-4, the J gene TRBJ1-2; no definite D call. V lost 1 base to trimming and J lost 8 bases, with 12 bases between them. In germline, CDR1 is SGHNT, CDR2 YYREEE (reference sequence). This CDR3 spans 13 amino acids. The chain's CDR3 is CASSLSGLRGYTF. CDR3 bases: TGTGCCAGCAGCTTGTCAGGCCTAAGAGGCTACACCTTC. The full variable domain, rest sourced from reference TRBV5-4 and TRBJ1-2, is ETGVTQSPTHLIKTRGQQVTLRCSSQSGHNTVSWYQQALGQGPQFIFQYYREEENGRGNFPPRFSGLQFPNYSSELNVNALELDDSALYLCASSLSGLRGYTFGSGTRLTVV.

The chain carries TRBV25-1 and TRBJ1-2; a weak D match, TRBD1 (5 bases). This CDR3 comprises 13 residues. Looked up from germline, CDR1 is MGHDK and CDR2 is SYGVNS. V lost 1 base, J lost 6 bases, and 9 bases lay in between. In nucleotides, the CDR3 is TGTGCCAGCAGTGAATCAATAGGGGATGGCTACACCTTC. Translated, it gives CASSESIGDGYTF.

This sequence joins TRBV27 and TRBJ2-2, with a possible D match to TRBD1 (6 bases). The CDR3 covers 15 residues. Trimming removed 2 bases from V and 3 bases from J, with 10 bases in between. Germline V gene sequence: CDR1 MNHEY, CDR2 SMNVEV (reference sequence). This CDR3 is CASSLMGQHTGELFF. DNA of the CDR3: TGTGCCAGCAGTTTAATGGGACAACACACCGGGGAGCTGTTTTTT.

In this sample, this clone turned up a few times. The CDR3 nucleotides read TGTGCCAGCAGCTTGACAGGGCCTCATTCACCCCTCCACTTT. This codes for CASSLTGPHSPLHF. The rearrangement joins TRBV7-8 to TRBJ1-6; 7 bases are a match to TRBD1. There are 14 residues in the CDR3. J gave up 8 bases and V 3 bases, and 4 bases lay outside the gene matches. In germline, CDR1 is SGHVS, CDR2 FQNEAQ.

This clone was seen a handful of times. The rearrangement uses TRBV5-1 and TRBJ2-5; 9 positions agree with TRBD1. Germline CDR1 SGHRS, CDR2 YFSETQ. The V segment lost 0 bases and the J segment 4 bases; nucleotides outside the gene matches: 4. This CDR3 has 15 amino acids. The CDR3 DNA follows: TGCGCCAGCAGCTTGGGACAGGGGGGACCAGAGACCCAGTACTTC. Its translation: CASSLGQGGPETQYF.

The chain carries TRBV7-3 and TRBJ2-2, with D perhaps TRBD2 (5 bases). This CDR3 has 15 residues. V gave up 3 bases and J gave up 0 bases, with 8 bases separating them. Germline V gives CDR1 SGHTA, CDR2 FQGTGA. This CDR3 is CASSFDGTNTGELFF. CDR3 bases: TGTGCCAGCAGCTTTGACGGGACGAACACCGGGGAGCTGTTTTTT.

A few counts support this clone. The chain employs TRBV9 and TRBJ1-2; TRBD1 matches 9 bases. V lost 6 bases, J lost 5 bases, and 2 bases stayed unmatched. The CDR3 has 12 amino acids. Germline V gene lookup returns CDR1 SGDLS and CDR2 YYNGEE. Written as DNA, the CDR3 is TGTGCCAGCACCGGACAGGGGTATGGCTACACCTTC. Its protein product is CASTGQGYGYTF.

The rearrangement joins TRBV7-6 to TRBJ2-3, with 8 nucleotides matching TRBD2. The CDR3 is 16 amino acids. The V gene end was trimmed by 2 bases and the J gene end by 5 bases; junction bases not matched to a gene: 9. CDR1 is SGHVS and CDR2 is FNYEAQ in the germline V gene. The CDR3 loop reads CASSLYRTSGGDTQYF. The DNA of the CDR3 is TGTGCCAGCAGCTTATACCGTACGAGCGGGGGAGATACGCAGTATTTT.

The CDR3 DNA is TGTGCCTGGAGTGTGACCAGGGACAGTTTTGACTATGGCTACACCTTC. Translated, it gives CAWSVTRDSFDYGYTF. This rearrangement joins TRBV30 to TRBJ1-2, with TRBD1 matching 7 bases. The trim removed 0 bases at V and 3 bases at J, leaving 10 bases unmatched. CDR3 length equals 16 residues. Per the germline V gene, CDR1 is GTSNPN and CDR2 is SVGIG (reference sequence).

This clone was picked up a small number of times. The gene calls are TRBV27 and TRBJ1-2, with 7 bases fitting TRBD1. V lost 5 bases, J lost 4 bases, and 13 bases stayed unmatched. Germline CDR1 reads MNHEY; CDR2 reads SMNVEV (reference sequence). This CDR3 contains 16 residues. The CDR3 region is CASSPARRGRFYGYTF. CDR3 DNA: TGTGCCAGCAGTCCTGCTCGGAGGGGGCGCTTCTATGGCTACACCTTC.

This clone has a handful of counts. The chain carries TRBV7-8 and TRBJ2-3, with 7 bases matching TRBD2. CDR3 length: 15 amino acids. Germline V gene sequence: CDR1 SGHVS, CDR2 FQNEAQ. The ends lost 5 bases at V and 2 bases at J; junction bases unmatched: 7. The CDR3 protein is CASSSPGGITDTQYF. The DNA for the CDR3 is TGTGCCAGCAGCAGTCCGGGGGGTATCACAGATACGCAGTATTTT.

The genes are TRBV5-4 and TRBJ2-3; 10 nucleotides match TRBD2. Germline V gene sequence: CDR1 SGHNT, CDR2 YYREEE (reference sequence). The CDR3 totals 17 residues. Trimming removed 4 bases from V and 6 bases from J; junction bases left unmatched: 14. CDR3 region: CASSPRLSGGAADTQYF. The CDR3 region has the DNA TGTGCCAGCAGCCCCCGTTTGAGCGGGGGGGCAGCGGATACGCAGTATTTT.

Comment on this clone: Its ends do not fully match the called genes, so a read error is possible. The chain uses TRBV7-3 and TRBJ1-2; tentatively, D is TRBD1 (5 bases). Germline lookup yields CDR1 SGHTA and CDR2 FQGTGA. CDR3 length: 15 amino acids. This CDR3 is CASSLTGTTNYGYTF. The CDR3 DNA is TGTGCCAGCAGCCTAACGGGGACTACTAACTATGGCTACACCTTC. Full variable domain (outside the CDR3, taken from reference TRBV7-3 and TRBJ1-2): GAGVSQTPSNKVTEKGKYVELRCDPISGHTALYWYRQSLGQGPEFLIYFQGTGAADDSGLPNDRFFAVRPEGSVSTLKIQRTERGDSAVYLCASSLTGTTNYGYTFGSGTRLTVV.

This clone has just a few counts. The chain couples TRBV28 to TRBJ1-4, with TRBD1 matching over 7 bases. This CDR3 region has 14 residues. Unmatched junction bases numbered 5, after V lost 6 bases and J lost 4 bases. Germline V CDR1 and CDR2: MDHEN, SYDVKM. CDR3 sequence (DNA): TGTGCCAGCAGCAAACAGGGGTTTAATGAAAAACTGTTTTTT. Protein sequence: CASSKQGFNEKLFF.

This clone was seen only a few times. The chain recombines TRBV5-1 with TRBJ2-7; D is possibly TRBD2 (5 bases). This CDR3 spans 16 amino acids. V dropped 1 base and J dropped 5 bases, with 19 bases sitting between them. Germline-derived CDR1 and CDR2 are SGHRS and YFSETQ. The CDR3 coding sequence is TGCGCCAGCAGCTTGTACGAGGGATCACGCAAAAACGAGCAGTACTTC. Its translation: CASSLYEGSRKNEQYF.

This clone was seen a few times. V is TRBV6-1 and J is TRBJ2-2; 7 bases line up with TRBD1. This CDR3 is 15 amino acids long. The germline gives CDR1 MNHNS, CDR2 SASEGT. V lost 3 bases to trimming and J lost 1 base; unmatched junction nucleotides: 2. DNA of the CDR3: TGTGCCAGCAGTGAGGACAGGTTGAACACCGGGGAGCTGTTTTTT. Residues: CASSEDRLNTGELFF.

The sample holds a few counts of this clone. This CDR3 fails to terminate in the conserved phenylalanine or tryptophan, so it likely reflects a read error. J is TRBJ2-7 and V is TRBV7-7; 7 bases match TRBD1. After removal of 3 bases from V and 0 bases from J, the junction contained 2 bases not matched to a gene. Germline loops: CDR1 SSHAT, CDR2 FNYEAQ (reference sequence). The CDR3 runs 14 residues. The CDR3 sequence is CASSLDRTSYEQYL. DNA for the CDR3: TGTGCCAGCAGCTTGGACAGGACCTCCTACGAGCAGTACCTC.

This clone has more than one count but fewer than ten. The rearrangement links TRBV7-2 to TRBJ1-2; D gene ambiguous. From germline, CDR1 is SGHTA and CDR2 FQGNSA. V was shortened by 2 bases and J by 7 bases, with 26 bases between the two germline ends. This CDR3 is 18 amino acids long. CDR3 loop: CASSLSSLKTPFPPGYTF. The CDR3 bases are TGTGCCAGCAGCTTATCTAGCTTAAAAACCCCATTCCCCCCTGGCTACACCTTC.

This chain joins TRBV5-1 and TRBJ2-7; a weak D match, TRBD1 (6 bases). The CDR3 is 14 residues long. Germline CDR1 is SGHRS and CDR2 is YFSETQ. V was shortened by 4 bases and J by 3 bases, with 14 bases between the two germline ends. CDR3 bases: TGCGCCAGCAGCGTGCAGGGGAACAGCTACGAGCAGTACTTC. It encodes CASSVQGNSYEQYF.

This chain links TRBV10-3 with TRBJ2-7; D gene uncertain. The germline CDR1 and CDR2 sequences are ENHRY and SYGVKD. Trimming removed 7 bases at V and 0 bases at J, with 10 bases between. CDR3 length equals 13 residues. The CDR3 loop reads CAIKQFSSYEQYF. CDR3 sequence (DNA): TGTGCCATCAAACAGTTCAGCTCCTACGAGCAGTACTTC.

In this sample, this clone turned up a few times. This chain connects TRBV5-8 to TRBJ1-2; no definite D call. V was clipped by 0 bases and J by 5 bases, with 14 bases between them. Germline values: CDR1 SGHTS, CDR2 YDEGEE. The CDR3 has 15 residues. CDR3 coding DNA: TGTGCCAGCAGCTTGGGAGTGTTTCCGGGGTATGGCTACACCTTC. It translates to CASSLGVFPGYGYTF.